These T cell receptor beta chains were read from a single sample in a study of CD4 T cells in relation to SARS-CoV-2 and coronaviruses. The data were produced by immunoSEQ multiplex PCR, yet TCRdb's version contains in-frame clones alone and is incomplete. The top ten clones hold 1.6% of a sample with about 65,000 clones, about 90% of them seen once. The material sequenced was memory CD4+ T cells from PBMCs. The receptor source for this set is a human donor in good health. Each CDR3 is given with its conserved first and last residue. Fields, in order: clone size, J gene, D gene, V gene, CDR3 DNA, CDR3 protein. A D gene is named only where the DNA matches it firmly. Clone size is stated in some rows and not others, as once, few, many or a class when expanded.

>once|TRBJ1-1|.|TRBV7-2
TGTGCCAGCAGCTCAGGGTACACTGAAGCTTTCTTT
CASSSGYTEAFF
>.|TRBJ2-1|.|TRBV11-1
TGTGCCAGCAGTCATGGGACCAACGCTTACAATGAGCAGTTCTTC
CASSHGTNAYNEQFF
>.|TRBJ1-3|.|TRBV20-1
TGCAGTGCTAGTTCCTCTCGCTTCGGTGGAAACACCATATATTTT
CSASSSRFGGNTIYF
>.|TRBJ2-1|.|TRBV14
TGTGCCAGCAGCCAGGTTGATTGGAGTAATGAGCAGTTCTTC
CASSQVDWSNEQFF
>.|TRBJ1-2|.|TRBV18
TGTGCCAGCTCACTCCTCCCCATCCTGGATGGTAGAAATGGCTACACCTTC
CASSLLPILDGRNGYTF
>.|TRBJ2-1|.|TRBV9
TGTGCCAGCAGCGTAGCTACCGGTTTTCCCTACAATGAGCAGTTCTTC
CASSVATGFPYNEQFF
>.|TRBJ2-5|.|TRBV19
TGTGCCAGTAGTATAGGCCGATACCAAGGTTGGAGAGGCCAAGAGACCCAGTACTTC
CASSIGRYQGWRGQETQYF
>.|TRBJ2-2|TRBD1|TRBV11-3
TGTGCCAGCAGCTTCGGAGAGGGGGCCGACGCGAACACCGGGGAGCTGTTTTTT
CASSFGEGADANTGELFF
>.|TRBJ2-7|TRBD2|TRBV15
TGTGCCACCAGCAGAGATTATCAGCAGGGAGGGTACGAGCAGTACTTC
CATSRDYQQGGYEQYF
>.|TRBJ1-6|.|TRBV13
TGTGCCAGCAGCCCTCCCACAGGCCTGAGCTCCTATAATTCACCCCTCCACTTT
CASSPPTGLSSYNSPLHF
>.|TRBJ2-7|TRBD1|TRBV11-3
TGTGCCAGCAGCCCGGGACAGGGGTTCGAGCAGTACTTC
CASSPGQGFEQYF
>.|TRBJ1-2|TRBD1|TRBV2
TGTGCCAGCAGTAGAGGACAGGGGGCACGGGGAAACTATGGCTACACCTTC
CASSRGQGARGNYGYTF
>.|TRBJ2-5|TRBD2|TRBV11-2
TGTGCCAGCAGCCCCTGGACTAGCGGCCAAAAGGAGACCCAGTACTTC
CASSPWTSGQKETQYF
>.|TRBJ2-3|.|TRBV5-1
TGCGCCAGCAGGACAGCAAGCACAGATACGCAGTATTTT
CASRTASTDTQYF
>.|TRBJ1-1|.|TRBV11-2
TGTGCCAGCAGCTTTTACGGGGAGGCTGAAGCTTTCTTT
CASSFYGEAEAFF
>once|TRBJ2-1|TRBD2|TRBV27
TGTGCCAGCAGTTCAGCAGGCGGGGGAACCTACAATGAGCAGTTCTTC
CASSSAGGGTYNEQFF
>.|TRBJ1-2|TRBD1|TRBV28
TGTGCCAGCAGTTTACTAGGGGGCGCCCGTCGAGGCTATGGCTACACCTTC
CASSLLGGARRGYGYTF
>.|TRBJ1-5|.|TRBV7-9
TGTGCCAGCAGCCCCAGGGCAGGGACCCAGCATTTT
CASSPRAGTQHF
>.|TRBJ2-1|.|TRBV21-1
TGTGCCAGCAGCGCTAGACTAGCGGGGTCCTACAATGAGCAGTTCTTC
CASSARLAGSYNEQFF
>.|TRBJ2-7|TRBD1|TRBV27
TGTGCCAGCAGTTTAGAACCGGGACAGTCCTACGAGCAGTACTTC
CASSLEPGQSYEQYF
>.|TRBJ2-2|.|TRBV11-3
TGTGCCAGCAGTCAAAGGGGGGACGCGAACACCGGGGAGCTGTTTTTT
CASSQRGDANTGELFF
>.|TRBJ1-1|.|TRBV5-1
TGCGCCAGCAGCTTGGAAGGGGCCTCCCCTGAAGCTTTCTTT
CASSLEGASPEAFF
>.|TRBJ2-5|.|TRBV3-1/TRBV3-2
TGTGCCAGCAGCCAAGAGGCGGGCTCCCTGTACCAAGAGACCCAGTACTTC
CASSQEAGSLYQETQYF
>.|TRBJ2-3|.|TRBV5-1
TGCGCCAGCAGCGAAGGGGTCTTCGCAAGCACAGATACGCAGTATTTT
CASSEGVFASTDTQYF
>.|TRBJ1-4|.|TRBV28
TGTGCCAGCAGTAGGACGGGGGGCTTTGGTGAAAAACTGTTTTTT
CASSRTGGFGEKLFF
>.|TRBJ2-2|.|TRBV5-1
TGCGCCAGCAGCTTGGAGGCCATCACCGGGGAGCTGTTTTTT
CASSLEAITGELFF
>.|TRBJ1-2|.|TRBV15
TGTGCCACCAGCAGAGATCCGTCAGTTTATGGCTACACCTTC
CATSRDPSVYGYTF
>.|TRBJ1-4|TRBD1|TRBV5-6
TGTGCCAGCAGCTCACAAGACAGGGTACCTAATGAAAAACTGTTTTTT
CASSSQDRVPNEKLFF
>.|TRBJ2-7|.|TRBV6-1
TGTGCCAGCAGTGAATACTACGAGCAGTACTTC
CASSEYYEQYF
>few|TRBJ1-4|.|TRBV2
TGTGCCAGCAGTGCAGCAGCCCTGCCTGAAAAACTGTTTTTT
CASSAAALPEKLFF
>.|TRBJ1-1|TRBD1|TRBV18
TGTGCCAGCTCACCAAGACAGGGGGAGTGGACTGAAGCTTTCTTT
CASSPRQGEWTEAFF
>.|TRBJ1-2|TRBD1|TRBV6-6
TGTGCCAGCAGGGGACAGGGGGCCACTTGGGGCTACACCTTC
CASRGQGATWGYTF
>.|TRBJ1-1|TRBD1|TRBV30
TGTGCCTGCACAGGGGGCACTGAAGCTTTCTTT
CACTGGTEAFF
>.|TRBJ1-4|.|TRBV27
TGTGCCAGCAGTTATGACGAAAAACTGTTTTTT
CASSYDEKLFF
>.|TRBJ2-7|TRBD1|TRBV13
TGTGCCAGCAGCTCTAGGACACGACAGGGTGATCGCGAGCAGTACTTC
CASSSRTRQGDREQYF
>.|TRBJ2-2|TRBD2|TRBV18
TGTGCCAGCTCACCACCGGGACTAGCGGGATCCGGGGAGCTGTTTTTT
CASSPPGLAGSGELFF
>.|TRBJ2-7|.|TRBV4-3
TGCGCCAGCAGCCAACAGGGGTTTACCTACGAGCAGTACTTC
CASSQQGFTYEQYF
>.|TRBJ1-1|.|TRBV4-1
TGCGCCAGCAGCCGATACAGGGCGGGGAACACTGAAGCTTTCTTT
CASSRYRAGNTEAFF
>.|TRBJ1-2|TRBD1|TRBV6-5
TGTGCCAGCAGACAGGGGATAGACTATGGCTACACCTTC
CASRQGIDYGYTF
>.|TRBJ1-1|TRBD1|TRBV7-3
TGTGCCAGCAGCGTACAGGGGATGGGTACTGAAGCTTTCTTT
CASSVQGMGTEAFF
>.|TRBJ2-1|.|TRBV5-1
TGCGCCAGCAGCCGCAGGACCTCAAATGAGCAGTTCTTC
CASSRRTSNEQFF
>.|TRBJ1-2|.|TRBV9
TGTGCCAGCAGCGTAGAGGCAGGGAGGCACTATGGCTACACCTTC
CASSVEAGRHYGYTF
>.|TRBJ1-2|TRBD1|TRBV2
TGTGCCAGCAGTATGACAGGGGTTAACTATGGCTACACCTTC
CASSMTGVNYGYTF
>few|TRBJ2-2|.|TRBV28
TGTGCCAGCCATAGGAACACCGGGGAGCTGTTTTTT
CASHRNTGELFF
>.|TRBJ2-5|TRBD1|TRBV5-4
TGTGCCAGCAGCTTGGGACAGGGGCAAGAGACCCAGTACTTC
CASSLGQGQETQYF
>.|TRBJ2-5|TRBD2|TRBV5-1
TGCGCCAGCGGGCCAAGCGGGGGTCGGGAGACCCAGTACTTC
CASGPSGGRETQYF
>.|TRBJ2-7|.|TRBV18
TGTGCCAGCTCACTCTCGGTCTACGAGCAGTACTTC
CASSLSVYEQYF
>.|TRBJ2-2|.|TRBV27
TGTGCCAGCAGTTTAAATCCGGGTTTGAACACCGGGGAGCTGTTTTTT
CASSLNPGLNTGELFF
>few|TRBJ2-3|TRBD2|TRBV5-1
TGCGCCAGCAGCCAGCGGGATAGGATAGATACGCAGTATTTT
CASSQRDRIDTQYF
>.|TRBJ1-4|TRBD1|TRBV5-1
TGCGCCAGCAGCTCGCTAGGGACAGACGAAAAACTGTTTTTT
CASSSLGTDEKLFF
>.|TRBJ2-7|.|TRBV18
TGTGCCAGCTCACCAAGAAGGGTTTCCTACGAGCAGTACTTC
CASSPRRVSYEQYF
>.|TRBJ1-3|.|TRBV2
TGTGCCAGCCGAGGACGTGGGGCGGGAAACACCATATATTTT
CASRGRGAGNTIYF
>.|TRBJ1-6|TRBD1|TRBV5-4
TGTGCCAGCAGCCCCGGGACAGGCGAACGTTCACCCCTCCACTTT
CASSPGTGERSPLHF
>.|TRBJ2-6|.|TRBV6-5
TGTGCCAGCAGTCGCCGGTCTACTGGGGCCAACGTCCTGACTTTC
CASSRRSTGANVLTF
>.|TRBJ1-1|.|TRBV29-1
TGCAGCGTTGACTGGGGGATGGTGAACACTGAAGCTTTCTTT
CSVDWGMVNTEAFF
>once|TRBJ2-1|TRBD2|TRBV10-3
TGTGCCATCAGTGAACAATTAGCGGGAGCATCCTACAATGAGCAGTTCTTC
CAISEQLAGASYNEQFF
>.|TRBJ2-5|.|TRBV9
TGTGCCAGCAGCGAGGTTACGGAGACCCAGTACTTC
CASSEVTETQYF
>.|TRBJ1-5|.|TRBV7-2
TGTGCCAGCAGCTTAGTCGCGGGACGGGGCAATCAGCCCCAGCATTTT
CASSLVAGRGNQPQHF
>.|TRBJ1-5|.|TRBV7-2
TGTGCCAGCAGCTTATCGGGATATAGCAATCAGCCCCAGCATTTT
CASSLSGYSNQPQHF